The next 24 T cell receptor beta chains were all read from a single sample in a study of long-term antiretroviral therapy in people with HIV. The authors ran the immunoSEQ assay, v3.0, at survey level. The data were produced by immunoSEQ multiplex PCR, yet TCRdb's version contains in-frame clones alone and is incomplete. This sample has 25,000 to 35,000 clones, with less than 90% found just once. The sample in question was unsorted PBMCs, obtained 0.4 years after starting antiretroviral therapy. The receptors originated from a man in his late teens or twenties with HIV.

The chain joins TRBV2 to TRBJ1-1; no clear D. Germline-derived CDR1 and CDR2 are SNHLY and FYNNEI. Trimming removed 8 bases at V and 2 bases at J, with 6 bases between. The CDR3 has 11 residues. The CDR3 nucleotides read TGTGCCAGCGCCTCTAACACTGAAGCTTTCTTT. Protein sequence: CASASNTEAFF. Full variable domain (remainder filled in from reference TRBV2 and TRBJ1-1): EPEVTQTPSHQVTQMGQEVILRCVPISNHLYFYWYRQILGQKVEFLVSFYNNEISEKSEIFDDQFSVERPDGSNFTLKIRSTKLEDSAMYFCASASNTEAFFGQGTRLTVV.

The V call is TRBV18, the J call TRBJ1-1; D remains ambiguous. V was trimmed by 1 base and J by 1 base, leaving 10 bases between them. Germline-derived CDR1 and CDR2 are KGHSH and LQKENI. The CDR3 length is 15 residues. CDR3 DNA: TGTGCCAGCTCACCACGGGCGGATAAGAACACTGAAGCTTTCTTT. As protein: CASSPRADKNTEAFF.

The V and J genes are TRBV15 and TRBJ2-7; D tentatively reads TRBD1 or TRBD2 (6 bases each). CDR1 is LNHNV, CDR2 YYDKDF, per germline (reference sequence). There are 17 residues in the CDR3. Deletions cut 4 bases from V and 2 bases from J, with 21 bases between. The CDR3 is CATSTPSEGGFAYEQYF. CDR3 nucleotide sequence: TGTGCCACCAGCACCCCATCCGAGGGGGGCTTCGCCTACGAGCAGTACTTC.

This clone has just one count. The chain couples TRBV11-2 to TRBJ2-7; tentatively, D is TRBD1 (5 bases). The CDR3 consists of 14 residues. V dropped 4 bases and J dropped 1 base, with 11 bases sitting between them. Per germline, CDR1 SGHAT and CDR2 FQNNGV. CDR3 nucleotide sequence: TGTGCCAGCAGCTCTTACAGGAATTCCTACGAGCAGTACTTC. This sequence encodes CASSSYRNSYEQYF.

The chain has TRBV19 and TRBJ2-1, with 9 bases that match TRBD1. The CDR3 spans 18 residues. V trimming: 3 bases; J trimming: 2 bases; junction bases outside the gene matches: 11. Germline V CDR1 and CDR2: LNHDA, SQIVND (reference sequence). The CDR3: CASSMPPSTGGTYNEQFF. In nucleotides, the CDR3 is TGTGCCAGTAGTATGCCTCCCTCGACAGGGGGGACCTACAATGAGCAGTTCTTC.

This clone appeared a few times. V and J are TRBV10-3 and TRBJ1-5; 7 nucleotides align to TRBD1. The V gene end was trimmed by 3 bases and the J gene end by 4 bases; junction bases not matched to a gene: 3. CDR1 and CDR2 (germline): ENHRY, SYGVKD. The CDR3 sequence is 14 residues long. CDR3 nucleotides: TGTGCCATCAGTGACGACAGGGAGAATCAGCCCCAGCATTTT. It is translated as CAISDDRENQPQHF.

This CDR3 reads CASSQGLGEQYF. DNA for the CDR3: TGCGCCAGCAGCCAAGGTCTTGGGGAGCAGTACTTC. The chain uses TRBV4-1 and TRBJ2-7; D is uncertain. Looked up from germline, CDR1 is MGHRA and CDR2 is YSYEKL. V was clipped by 1 base and J by 7 bases, with 8 bases between them. The CDR3 contains 12 residues.

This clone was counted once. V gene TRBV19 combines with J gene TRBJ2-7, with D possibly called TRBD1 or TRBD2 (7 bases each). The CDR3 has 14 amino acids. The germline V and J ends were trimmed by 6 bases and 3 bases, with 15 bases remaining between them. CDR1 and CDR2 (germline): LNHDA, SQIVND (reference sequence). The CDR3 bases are TGTGCCAGTAGCAACGACAGGGACTACTACGAGCAGTACTTC. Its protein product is CASSNDRDYYEQYF.

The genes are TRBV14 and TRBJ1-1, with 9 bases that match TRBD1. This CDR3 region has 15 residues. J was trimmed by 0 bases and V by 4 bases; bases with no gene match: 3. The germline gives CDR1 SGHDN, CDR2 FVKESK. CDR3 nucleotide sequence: TGTGCCAGCAGCCCCCGGGACAGGGTGAACACTGAAGCTTTCTTT. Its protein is CASSPRDRVNTEAFF. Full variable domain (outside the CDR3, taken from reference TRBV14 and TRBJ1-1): EAGVTQFPSHSVIEKGQTVTLRCDPISGHDNLYWYRRVMGKEIKFLLHFVKESKQDESGMPNNRFLAERTGGTYSTLKVQPAELEDSGVYFCASSPRDRVNTEAFFGQGTRLTVV.

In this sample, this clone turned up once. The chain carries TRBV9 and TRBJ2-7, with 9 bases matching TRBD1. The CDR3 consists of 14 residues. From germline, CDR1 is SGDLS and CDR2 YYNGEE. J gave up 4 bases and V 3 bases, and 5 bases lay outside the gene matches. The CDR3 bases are TGTGCCAGCAGCGCCGGGACAGGGCCTTACGAGCAGTACTTC. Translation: CASSAGTGPYEQYF.

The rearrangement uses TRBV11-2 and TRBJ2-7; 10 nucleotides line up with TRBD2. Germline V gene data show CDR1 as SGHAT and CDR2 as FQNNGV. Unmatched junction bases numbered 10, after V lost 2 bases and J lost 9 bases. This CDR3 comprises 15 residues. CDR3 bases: TGTGCCAGCAGCTTACAACTAGCGGGGACCGCTCGGCAGTACTTC. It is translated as CASSLQLAGTARQYF.

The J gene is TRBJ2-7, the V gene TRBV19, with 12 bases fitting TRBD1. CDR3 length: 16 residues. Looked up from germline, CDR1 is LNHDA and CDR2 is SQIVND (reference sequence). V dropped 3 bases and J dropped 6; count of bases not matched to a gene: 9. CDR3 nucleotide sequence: TGTGCCAGTAGTATGTTCAGGGGGACAGGGGGCGGCGAGCAGTACTTC. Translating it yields CASSMFRGTGGGEQYF.

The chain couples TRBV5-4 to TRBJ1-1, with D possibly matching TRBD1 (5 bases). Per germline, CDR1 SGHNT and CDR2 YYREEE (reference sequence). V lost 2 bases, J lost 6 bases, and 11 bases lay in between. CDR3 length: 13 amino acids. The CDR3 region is CASSFRGGAEAFF. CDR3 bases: TGTGCCAGCAGCTTTCGTGGAGGGGCTGAAGCTTTCTTT.

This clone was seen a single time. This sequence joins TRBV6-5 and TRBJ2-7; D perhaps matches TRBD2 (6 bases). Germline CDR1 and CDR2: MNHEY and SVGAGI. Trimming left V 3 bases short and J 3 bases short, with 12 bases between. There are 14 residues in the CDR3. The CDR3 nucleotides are TGTGCCAGCAGTTATACGGGAGAATTCTACGAGCAGTACTTC. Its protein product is CASSYTGEFYEQYF.

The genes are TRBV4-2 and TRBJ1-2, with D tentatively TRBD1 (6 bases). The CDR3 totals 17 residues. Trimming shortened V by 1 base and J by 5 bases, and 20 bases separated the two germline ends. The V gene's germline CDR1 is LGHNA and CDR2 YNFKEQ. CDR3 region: CASSQVRAGLGGYGYTF. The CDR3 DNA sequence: TGTGCCAGCAGCCAAGTACGGGCAGGATTAGGGGGATATGGCTACACCTTC.

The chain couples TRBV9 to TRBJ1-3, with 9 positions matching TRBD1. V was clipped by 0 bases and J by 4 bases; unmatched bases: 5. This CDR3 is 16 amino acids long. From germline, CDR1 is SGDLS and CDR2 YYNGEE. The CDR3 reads CASSVDRTGVGNTIYF. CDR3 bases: TGTGCCAGCAGCGTAGATCGGACAGGGGTCGGAAACACCATATATTTT.

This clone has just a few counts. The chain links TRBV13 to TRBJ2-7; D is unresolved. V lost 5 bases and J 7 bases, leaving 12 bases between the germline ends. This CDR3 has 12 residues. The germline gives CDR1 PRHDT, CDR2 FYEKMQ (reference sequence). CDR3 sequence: CASSPVTREQYF. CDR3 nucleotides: TGTGCCAGCAGCCCGGTGACAAGGGAGCAGTACTTC.

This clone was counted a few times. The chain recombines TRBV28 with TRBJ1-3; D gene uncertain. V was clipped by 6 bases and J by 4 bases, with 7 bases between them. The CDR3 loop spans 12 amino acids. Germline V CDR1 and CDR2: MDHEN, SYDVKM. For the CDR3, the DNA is TGTGCCAGCAGAAGGGAGGGAAACACCATATATTTT. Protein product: CASRREGNTIYF.

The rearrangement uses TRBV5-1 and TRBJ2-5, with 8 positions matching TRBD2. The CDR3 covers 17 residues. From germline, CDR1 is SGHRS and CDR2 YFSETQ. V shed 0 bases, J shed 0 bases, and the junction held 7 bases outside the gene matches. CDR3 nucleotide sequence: TGCGCCAGCAGCTTGGGGCTAGCGGGCGAGTACCAAGAGACCCAGTACTTC. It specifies CASSLGLAGEYQETQYF.

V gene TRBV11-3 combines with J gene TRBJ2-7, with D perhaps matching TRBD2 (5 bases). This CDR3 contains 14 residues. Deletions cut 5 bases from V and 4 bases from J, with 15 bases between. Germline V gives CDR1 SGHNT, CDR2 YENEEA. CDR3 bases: TGTGCCAGCAGCCCCCGGGGAGACGGTTACGAGCAGTACTTC. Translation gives CASSPRGDGYEQYF.

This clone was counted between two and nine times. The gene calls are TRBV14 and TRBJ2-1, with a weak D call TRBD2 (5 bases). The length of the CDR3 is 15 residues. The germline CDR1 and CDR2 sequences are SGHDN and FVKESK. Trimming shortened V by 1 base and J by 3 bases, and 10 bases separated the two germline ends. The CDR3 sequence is CASSQVGLIYNEQFF. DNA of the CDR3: TGTGCCAGCAGCCAAGTCGGACTTATCTACAATGAGCAGTTCTTC.

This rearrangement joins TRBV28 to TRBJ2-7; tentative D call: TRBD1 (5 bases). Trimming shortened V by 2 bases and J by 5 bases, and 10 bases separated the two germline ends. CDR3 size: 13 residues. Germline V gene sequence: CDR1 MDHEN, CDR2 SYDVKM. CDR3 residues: CASSLRGLDEQYF. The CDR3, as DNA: TGTGCCAGCAGTTTAAGGGGCCTAGACGAGCAGTACTTC.

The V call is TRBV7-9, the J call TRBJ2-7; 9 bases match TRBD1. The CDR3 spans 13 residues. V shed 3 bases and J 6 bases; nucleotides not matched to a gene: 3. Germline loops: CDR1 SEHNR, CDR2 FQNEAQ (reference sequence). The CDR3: CASSLGQGTEQYF. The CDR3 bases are TGTGCCAGCAGCTTGGGACAGGGTACCGAGCAGTACTTC. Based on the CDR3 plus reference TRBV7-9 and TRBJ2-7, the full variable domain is DTGVSQNPRHKITKRGQNVTFRCDPISEHNRLYWYRQTLGQGPEFLTYFQNEAQLEKSRLLSDRFSAERPKGSFSTLEIQRTEQGDSAMYLCASSLGQGTEQYFGPGTRLTVT.

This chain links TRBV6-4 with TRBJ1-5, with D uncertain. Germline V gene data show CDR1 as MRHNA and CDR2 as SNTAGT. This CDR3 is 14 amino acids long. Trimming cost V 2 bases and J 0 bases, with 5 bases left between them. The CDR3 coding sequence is TGTGCCAGCAGTGACGGTAATAGCAATCAGCCCCAGCATTTT. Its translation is CASSDGNSNQPQHF.